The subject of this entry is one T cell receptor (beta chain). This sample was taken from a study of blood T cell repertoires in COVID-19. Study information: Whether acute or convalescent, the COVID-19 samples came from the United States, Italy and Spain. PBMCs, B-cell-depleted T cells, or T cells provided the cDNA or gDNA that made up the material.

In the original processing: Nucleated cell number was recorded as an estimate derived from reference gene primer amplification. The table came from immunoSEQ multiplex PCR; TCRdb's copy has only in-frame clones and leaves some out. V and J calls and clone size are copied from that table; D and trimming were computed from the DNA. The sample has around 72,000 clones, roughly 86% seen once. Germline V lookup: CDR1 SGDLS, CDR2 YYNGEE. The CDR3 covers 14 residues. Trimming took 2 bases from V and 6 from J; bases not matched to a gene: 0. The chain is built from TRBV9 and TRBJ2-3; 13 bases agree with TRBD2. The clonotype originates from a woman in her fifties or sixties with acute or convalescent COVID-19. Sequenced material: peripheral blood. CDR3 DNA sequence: TGTGCCAGCAGCGTGACTAGCGGGGGGGATACGCAGTATTTT. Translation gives CASSVTSGGDTQYF.